The 3 T cell receptor beta chains below were found in one sample sequenced in a study of tumor and adjacent non-tumor tissue in lung cancer. TCRbeta libraries were built with three rounds of nested PCR, modified from ARM-PCR. A single record per CDR3 protein comes from TCRdb applying MiXCR to the multiplex PCR reads. The sample holds about 140,000 distinct CDR3 sequences, roughly 70% seen once. RNA was extracted from bulk tissue without any cell sorting. The sequenced sample was lung tumor tissue. The receptors come from a man between 60 and 70 years old with small cell lung cancer.

As regards this clonotype: This CDR3 fails to terminate in the conserved phenylalanine or tryptophan, so it likely reflects a read error. The DNA of the CDR3 is TGTGCCAGCAGGGAGCCGGGACAGGGTGGAGGGGGTGGCTACACCCTC. Protein: CASREPGQGGGGGYTL. V and J are TRBV6-6 and TRBJ1-2; 9 bases agree with TRBD1. V lost 6 bases, J lost 7 bases, and 15 bases stayed unmatched. Germline lookup yields CDR1 MNHNY and CDR2 SVGAGI (reference sequence). The CDR3 runs to 16 residues.

Details on this clonotype: The junction differs from germline at one of its ends, possibly a read error. The rearrangement uses TRBV11-2 and TRBJ1-1; unclear D gene. This CDR3 region has 16 residues. In germline, CDR1 is SGHAT, CDR2 FQNNGV. The CDR3 DNA is TGTGTCAGCAGCTTATATCGAATTCAGGTTAACACTGAAGCTTTCTTT. Protein: CVSSLYRIQVNTEAFF.

Note on this clonotype: A read error may be the cause here, since a much bigger clone is one base away. The chain combines TRBV29-1 with TRBJ2-5, with D perhaps matching TRBD2 (6 bases). CDR1 and CDR2 (germline): SQVTM, ANQGSEA. V was clipped by 3 bases and J by 7 bases, with 21 bases between them. The CDR3 loop spans 15 amino acids. In DNA form, the CDR3 reads TGCAGCGTTGAGTTCCTAGTGGGAGGATGGGCGACCCAGTACTTC. Encoded protein: CSVEFLVGGWATQYF.